Sequencing of this TCR beta chain was carried out in a study of blood T cells in healthy people across ages. It was with a sample-barcoded 5' primer and a J-beta primer mix that a second PCR of roughly 6 to 12 cycles was run. In TCRdb, the 5' RACE reads were re-called with MiXCR into one record per CDR3 protein. This sample yields 650,000 to 700,000 distinct CDR3 sequences, of which roughly half are seen a single time; approximately 13% belongs to the top ten. This CDR3 has 13 amino acids. Germline lookup yields CDR1 DFQATT and CDR2 SNEGSKA (reference sequence). Trimming cost V 3 bases and J 4 bases, with 7 bases left between them.

This receptor was obtained from a woman older than 75 in good health. Sequenced material: blood. The chain links TRBV20-1 to TRBJ2-6; D not resolved. The CDR3 is CSARTTGANVLTF. In DNA form, the CDR3 reads TGCAGTGCTAGGACCACCGGGGCCAACGTCCTGACTTTC.